What follows is one TCR beta chain and its context. Antigen unknown. This sample was taken from a study of PD-L1 blockade in urothelial cancer. Study in general: About 85% of the roughly 29 patients were men who had bladder-origin urothelial cancer. T cells numbered a median of approximately 140,000 in the blood samples. Points from the study as a whole: Below-median TCR clonality that was measured in pretreatment blood predicted better survival.

Clones were read by immunoSEQ multiplex PCR, and TCRdb kept only the in-frame ones, dropping some. The sample contains approximately 30,000 clones, 80% to 90% of which appear only once. Time point meaning: peripheral blood 6 weeks after treatment start. It was locally advanced or metastatic urothelial carcinoma that patients had. The TCR originated in a man aged 80 or over with urothelial cancer. The input for sequencing was PBMCs, taken around atezolizumab (anti-PD-L1) treatment.

The CDR3 nucleotides are TGTGCCTGGACGGGGTACAGGGGGGTGAACACTGAAGCTTTCTTT. Translation gives CAWTGYRGVNTEAFF. The genes are TRBV30 and TRBJ1-1; TRBD1 matches at 8 bases. Germline loops: CDR1 GTSNPN, CDR2 SVGIG (reference sequence). This CDR3 spans 15 amino acids. V shed 4 bases and J 0 bases; nucleotides not matched to a gene: 7.